What follows describes a single TCR beta chain. The germline V and J ends were trimmed by 10 bases and 13 bases, with 17 bases remaining between them. The CDR3 contains 12 residues. From germline, CDR1 is MDHEN and CDR2 SYDVKM. The data originate from a study of blood T cell repertoires in COVID-19. Turning to the study itself: Samples representing acute and convalescent COVID-19 were sourced from the United States, Italy and Spain.

Authors' data handling: Counts of nucleated cells, estimated from reference gene primer amplification, were obtained. Method: immunoSEQ multiplex PCR; TCRdb's copy keeps in-frame clones and lacks some. For V, J and clone size, that table is used; D and trimming come from the DNA. The sample contains roughly 310,000 clones, 89% of which appear only once. The study drew participants aged about 18 to 95 years from around 24 US areas. In assigning cohorts, the study relied on participant-reported clinical history. V usage is TRBV28 and J usage is TRBJ1-6; D remains ambiguous. Material: PBMCs or T cells enriched from blood (not recorded which). The TCR comes from a woman aged 40 to 50 who had recovered from COVID-19. DNA for the CDR3: TGTGCCACTTGTTCCCTAGGTAGGCCCCTCCACTTT. This encodes CATCSLGRPLHF.